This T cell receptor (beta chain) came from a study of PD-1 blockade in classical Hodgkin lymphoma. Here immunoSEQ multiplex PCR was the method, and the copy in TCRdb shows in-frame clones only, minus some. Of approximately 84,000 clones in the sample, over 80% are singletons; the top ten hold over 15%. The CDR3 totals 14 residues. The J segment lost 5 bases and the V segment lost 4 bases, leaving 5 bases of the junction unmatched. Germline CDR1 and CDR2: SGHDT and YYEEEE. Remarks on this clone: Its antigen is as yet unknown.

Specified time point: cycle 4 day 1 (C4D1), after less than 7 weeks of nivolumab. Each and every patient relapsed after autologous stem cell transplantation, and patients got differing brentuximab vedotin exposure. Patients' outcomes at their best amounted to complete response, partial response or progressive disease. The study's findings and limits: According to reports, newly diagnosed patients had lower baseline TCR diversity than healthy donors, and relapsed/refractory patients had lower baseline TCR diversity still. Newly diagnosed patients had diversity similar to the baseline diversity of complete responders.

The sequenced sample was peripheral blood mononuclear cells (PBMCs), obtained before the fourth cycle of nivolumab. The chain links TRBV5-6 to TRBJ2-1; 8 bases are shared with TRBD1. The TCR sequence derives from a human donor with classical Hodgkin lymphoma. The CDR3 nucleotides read TGTGCCAGCAGCCTCCTGGACAGGGACAATGAGCAGTTCTTC. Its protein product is CASSLLDRDNEQFF.